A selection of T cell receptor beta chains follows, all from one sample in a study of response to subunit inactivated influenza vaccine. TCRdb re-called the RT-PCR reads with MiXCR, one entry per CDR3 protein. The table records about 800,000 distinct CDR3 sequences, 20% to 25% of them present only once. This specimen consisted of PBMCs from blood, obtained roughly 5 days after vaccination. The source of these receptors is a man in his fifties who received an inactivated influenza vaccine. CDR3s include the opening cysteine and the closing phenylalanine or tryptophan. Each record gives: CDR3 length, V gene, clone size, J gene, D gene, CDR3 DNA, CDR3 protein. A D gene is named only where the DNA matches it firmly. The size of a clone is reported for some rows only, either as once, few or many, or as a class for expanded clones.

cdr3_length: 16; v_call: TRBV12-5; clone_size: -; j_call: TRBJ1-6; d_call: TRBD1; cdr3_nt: TGTGCTAGTGGCCCACAACAGGGGTCCTATAATTCACCCCTCCACTTT; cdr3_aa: CASGPQQGSYNSPLHF
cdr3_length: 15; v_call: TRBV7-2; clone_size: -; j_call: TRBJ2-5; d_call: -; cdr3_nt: TGTGCCAGCAGCTTAGACCGGGCCCGGGTTGAAGTCCAGTACTTC; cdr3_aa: CASSLDRARVEVQYF
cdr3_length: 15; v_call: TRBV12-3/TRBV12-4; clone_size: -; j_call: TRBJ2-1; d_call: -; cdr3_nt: TGTGCCAGCAGTTTAAACAGGCCGACCTACAATGAGCAGTTCTTC; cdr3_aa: CASSLNRPTYNEQFF
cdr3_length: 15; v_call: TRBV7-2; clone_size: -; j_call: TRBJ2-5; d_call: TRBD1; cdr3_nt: TGTGCCAGCAGCGCTCGGACAGGGGCCCCGGAGCCCCAGTACTTC; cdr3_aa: CASSARTGAPEPQYF
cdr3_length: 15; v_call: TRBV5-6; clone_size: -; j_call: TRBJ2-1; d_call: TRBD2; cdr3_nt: TGTGCCAGCGGTCGACTAGCGGGAGTAAGGGATGAGCAGTTCTTC; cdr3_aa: CASGRLAGVRDEQFF
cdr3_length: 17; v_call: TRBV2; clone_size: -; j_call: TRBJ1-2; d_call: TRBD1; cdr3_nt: TGTGCCATCAGACCTTCCGGGACAGGGGGCGTATTAAACGGCTACACCTTC; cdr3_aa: CAIRPSGTGGVLNGYTF
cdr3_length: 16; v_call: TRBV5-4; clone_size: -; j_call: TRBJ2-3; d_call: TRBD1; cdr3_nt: TGTGCCAGCAGCCCCAGGACAGGGGGGAACACAGATACGCAGTATTTT; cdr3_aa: CASSPRTGGNTDTQYF
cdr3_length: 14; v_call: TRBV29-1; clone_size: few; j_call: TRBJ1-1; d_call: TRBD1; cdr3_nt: TGCAGCGTCAGGACAGGGGGGGTGAGCACTGAAGCTTTCTTT; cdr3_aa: CSVRTGGVSTEAFF
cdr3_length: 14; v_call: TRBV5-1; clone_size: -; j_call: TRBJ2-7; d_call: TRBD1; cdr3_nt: TGCGCCAGCAGCTGGACAGGGCCATCCTACGAGCAGTACTTC; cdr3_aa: CASSWTGPSYEQYF
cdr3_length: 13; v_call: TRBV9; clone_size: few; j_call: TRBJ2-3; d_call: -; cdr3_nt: TGTGCCAGCACAGGGATCACCACAGATACGCAGTATTTT; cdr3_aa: CASTGITTDTQYF
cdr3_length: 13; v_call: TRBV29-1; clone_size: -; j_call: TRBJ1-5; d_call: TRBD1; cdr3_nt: TGCAGCGTTGAGACAGGGAGTGGACAGCCCCAGCATTTT; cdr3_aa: CSVETGSGQPQHF
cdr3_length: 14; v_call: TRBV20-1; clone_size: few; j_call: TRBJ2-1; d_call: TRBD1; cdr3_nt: TGCAGTGCTAGGCCAGGGGGTTCCTACAATGAGCAGTTCTTC; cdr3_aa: CSARPGGSYNEQFF
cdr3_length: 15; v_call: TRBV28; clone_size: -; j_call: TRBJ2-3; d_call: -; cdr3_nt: TGTGCCAGCAGTTTAATTTCTGGGTTCACAGATACGCAGTATTTT; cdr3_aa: CASSLISGFTDTQYF
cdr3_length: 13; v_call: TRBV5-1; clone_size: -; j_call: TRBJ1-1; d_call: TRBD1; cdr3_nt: TGCGCCAGCGGGAACCAGGGGGACACTGAAGCTTTCTTT; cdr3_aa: CASGNQGDTEAFF
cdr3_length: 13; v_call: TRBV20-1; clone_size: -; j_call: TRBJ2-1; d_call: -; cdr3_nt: TGCAGTGAGGGGAGAGGGGCGGAGAATGAGCAGTTCTTC; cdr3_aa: CSEGRGAENEQFF
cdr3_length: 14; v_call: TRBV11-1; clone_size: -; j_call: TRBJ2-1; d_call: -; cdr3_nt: TGTGCCAGCACAACGGAGAGCTCCTACAATGAGCAGTTCTTC; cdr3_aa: CASTTESSYNEQFF
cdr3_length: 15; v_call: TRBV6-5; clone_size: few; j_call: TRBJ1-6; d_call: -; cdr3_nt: TGTGCCAGCAGTTATCTAGAAGAAAAGAATTCACCCCTCCACTTT; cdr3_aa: CASSYLEEKNSPLHF
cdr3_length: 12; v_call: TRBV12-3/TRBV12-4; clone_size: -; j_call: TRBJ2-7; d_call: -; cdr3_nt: TGTGCCAGCAGCCGACACGGGGGCGAGCAGTACTTC; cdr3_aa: CASSRHGGEQYF
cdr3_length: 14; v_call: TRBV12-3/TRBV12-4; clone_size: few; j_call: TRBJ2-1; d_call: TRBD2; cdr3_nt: TGTGCCAGCTTCGGGGGGGGTGGAGGGGGTGAGCAGTTCTTC; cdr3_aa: CASFGGGGGGEQFF
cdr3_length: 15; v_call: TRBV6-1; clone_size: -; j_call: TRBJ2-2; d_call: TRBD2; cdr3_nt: TGTGCCACCAAGGGACTAGCGGATAACACCGGGGAGCTGTTTTTT; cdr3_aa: CATKGLADNTGELFF
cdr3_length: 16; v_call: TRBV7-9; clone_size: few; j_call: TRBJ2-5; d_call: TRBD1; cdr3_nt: TGTGCCAGCAGCATAATTACTACAGGGGGCCACGAGACCCAGTACTTC; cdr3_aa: CASSIITTGGHETQYF
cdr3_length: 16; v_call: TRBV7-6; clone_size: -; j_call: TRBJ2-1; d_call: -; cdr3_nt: TGTGCCAGCAGCAAGCGGAGAGTCGCGGCCTACAATGAGCAGTTCTTC; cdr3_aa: CASSKRRVAAYNEQFF
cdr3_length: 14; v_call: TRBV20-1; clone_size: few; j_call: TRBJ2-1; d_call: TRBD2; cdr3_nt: TGCAGTGCCTGGAGACTAGCGGGGGGATATGAGCAGTTCTTC; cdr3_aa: CSAWRLAGGYEQFF
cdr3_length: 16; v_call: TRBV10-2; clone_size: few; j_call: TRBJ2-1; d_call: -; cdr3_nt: TGCGCCAGCAGTGGACGGCTCGAGACAACTAACAATGAGCAGTTCTTC; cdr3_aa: CASSGRLETTNNEQFF
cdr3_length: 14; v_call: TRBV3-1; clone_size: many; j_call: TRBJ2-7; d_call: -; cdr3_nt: TGCGCCAGCAGCCAAGGGGGGGGGACCTACGAGCAGTACTTC; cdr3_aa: CASSQGGGTYEQYF
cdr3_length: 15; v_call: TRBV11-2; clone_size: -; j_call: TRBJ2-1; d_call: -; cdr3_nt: TGTGCCAGCAGCTTTTCCCTAGATAGAGTGAATGAGCAGTTCTTC; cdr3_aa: CASSFSLDRVNEQFF
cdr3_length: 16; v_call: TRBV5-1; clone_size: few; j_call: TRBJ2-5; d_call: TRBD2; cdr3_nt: TGCGCCAGCAGCTTGGGATCAGCGGGGGCCGGGGAGACCCAGTACTTC; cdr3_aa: CASSLGSAGAGETQYF
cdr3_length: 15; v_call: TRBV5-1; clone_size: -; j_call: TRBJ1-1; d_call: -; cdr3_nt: TGCGCCAGCAGCTCGGAAAGTATCATGAACACTGAAGCTTTCTTT; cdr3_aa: CASSSESIMNTEAFF